This T cell receptor (beta chain) was obtained from a study of T-cell memory formation after mild COVID-19. As for the study in general: TCR clustering was largely donor specific. Study-wide results and limits: That cross-reactive memory joined was suggested by some responding clones appearing in pre-infection memory.

Using its own MiXCR run on the 5' RACE reads, TCRdb lists one record per CDR3 protein. The sample lists about 180,000 distinct CDR3 sequences, about a fifth seen once, with roughly 3.9% in the top ten. CDR1 and CDR2 from the germline V gene are SGDLS and YYNGEE. V was shortened by 4 bases and J by 0 bases, with 5 bases between the two germline ends. The CDR3 runs to 13 residues. On this clonotype: Its antigen is not identified.

The V gene is TRBV9, the J gene TRBJ1-5, with unresolved D. This receptor was taken from a man younger than 35 who had mild COVID-19 (a few samples of this study predate the infection). Cell type and time point are not known. Sequenced sample: PBMCs or a T cell subset sorted from them (not recorded which). CDR3 residues: CASSKNSNQPQHF. The CDR3 coding sequence is TGTGCCAGCAGCAAAAATAGCAATCAGCCCCAGCATTTT.